Shown below are 12 T cell receptor beta chains from a single sample sequenced in a study of cytomegalovirus exposure and HLA in healthy donors. The PCR employed 60 Vbeta primers together with 13 Jbeta primers. TCRdb's copy holds only in-frame clones and misses some; the assay was immunoSEQ multiplex PCR. The sample shows 100,000 to 150,000 clones, 70% to 80% of them seen only once. Sequenced input: PBMCs. These TCRs come from a middle-aged man in good health and CMV-seronegative.

This chain joins TRBV6-4 and TRBJ1-2, with 8 bases that match TRBD1. The CDR3 consists of 15 residues. Germline CDR1 MRHNA, CDR2 SNTAGT. Losses at the gene ends were 2 bases for V and 8 bases for J; bases not matched to a gene: 10. CDR3 in DNA: TGTGCCAGCAGTGACACCCGGGACAGGCATATGGGCTACACCTTC. Translating it yields CASSDTRDRHMGYTF.

This clone was recorded once. The chain's CDR3 is CASSWGGQSYEQYF. The DNA of the CDR3 is TGCGCCAGCAGCTGGGGGGGGCAGTCGTACGAGCAGTACTTC. The chain employs TRBV5-1 and TRBJ2-7; tentative D call: TRBD2 (7 bases). CDR1 and CDR2 (germline): SGHRS, YFSETQ. Trimming removed 3 bases from V and 4 bases from J, with 14 bases in between. The CDR3 is made up of 14 amino acids.

The chain joins TRBV13 to TRBJ1-2; D ambiguous. The CDR3 runs to 11 residues. V lost 7 bases and J 7 bases, leaving 10 bases between the germline ends. Germline V gene sequence: CDR1 PRHDT, CDR2 FYEKMQ (reference sequence). CDR3 region: CASTGNRGYTF. The CDR3 DNA is TGTGCCAGCACGGGGAATCGTGGCTACACCTTC.

The V call is TRBV2, the J call TRBJ2-7; weak D call: TRBD1 (5 bases). Per the germline V gene, CDR1 is SNHLY and CDR2 is FYNNEI. CDR3 size: 15 residues. Trimming shortened V by 6 bases and J by 0 bases, and 15 bases separated the two germline ends. Here the CDR3 DNA reads TGTGCCAGCAGCGAGGAAGACAGAAGCTCCTACGAGCAGTACTTC. It yields the protein CASSEEDRSSYEQYF.

V is TRBV14 and J is TRBJ1-6; the D gene is possibly TRBD1 (6 bases). V was clipped by 4 bases and J by 10 bases, with 14 bases between them. The CDR3 totals 14 residues. The V gene's germline CDR1 is SGHDN and CDR2 FVKESK. CDR3: CASSPYTGLSPLHF. As DNA, the CDR3 is TGTGCCAGCAGCCCGTACACAGGGCTCTCACCCCTCCACTTT. The whole variable domain, remainder taken from reference TRBV14 and TRBJ1-6, is EAGVTQFPSHSVIEKGQTVTLRCDPISGHDNLYWYRRVMGKEIKFLLHFVKESKQDESGMPNNRFLAERTGGTYSTLKVQPAELEDSGVYFCASSPYTGLSPLHFGNGTRLTVT.

The rearrangement links TRBV5-1 to TRBJ1-1; a possible D gene is TRBD1 (5 bases). CDR3 length equals 15 residues. CDR1 and CDR2 from the germline V gene are SGHRS and YFSETQ. Trimming removed 1 base at V and 1 base at J, with 11 bases between. The CDR3 DNA follows: TGCGCCAGCAGCTTGACTGGGGGGTCGAACACTGAAGCTTTCTTT. Translated, it gives CASSLTGGSNTEAFF.

V usage is TRBV28 and J usage is TRBJ1-5; no clear D gene. Germline CDR1 reads MDHEN; CDR2 reads SYDVKM. V was pared by 0 bases and J by 6 bases, with 12 bases between. This CDR3 is built from 15 residues. The CDR3 is CASSLWGEKTQPQHF. The CDR3 DNA reads as TGTGCCAGCAGTTTATGGGGCGAGAAGACTCAGCCCCAGCATTTT. Together with reference TRBV28 and TRBJ1-5, the CDR3 gives the full variable domain: DVKVTQSSRYLVKRTGEKVFLECVQDMDHENMFWYRQDPGLGLRLIYFSYDVKMKEKGDIPEGYSVSREKKERFSLILESASTNQTSMYLCASSLWGEKTQPQHFGDGTRLSIL.

The genes are TRBV9 and TRBJ2-7; 7 bases line up with TRBD1. The CDR3 consists of 15 residues. Germline-derived CDR1 and CDR2 are SGDLS and YYNGEE. Losses at the gene ends were 2 bases for V and 2 bases for J; bases not matched to a gene: 7. CDR3 amino acids: CASSVSGTETYEQYF. CDR3 DNA: TGTGCCAGCAGCGTTTCCGGGACAGAAACCTACGAGCAGTACTTC.

V usage is TRBV5-4 and J usage is TRBJ2-1; 9 bases agree with TRBD2. V was clipped by 4 bases and J by 5 bases; unmatched bases: 7. CDR3 length equals 15 residues. The V gene's germline CDR1 is SGHNT and CDR2 YYREEE (reference sequence). The CDR3 is CASSGRTSVHNEQFF. The CDR3 nucleotides are TGTGCCAGCAGCGGGAGGACTAGCGTTCACAATGAGCAGTTCTTC.

In this sample, this clone turned up once. The rearrangement uses TRBV27 and TRBJ1-5; 8 bases line up with TRBD1. The CDR3 has 15 amino acids. From germline, CDR1 is MNHEY and CDR2 SMNVEV (reference sequence). The junction had 10 bases not matched to a gene; V was cut back by 5 bases and J by 7 bases. The CDR3, as DNA: TGTGCCAGCAGTCCCAACAGGGGGTTACAGCAGCCCCAGCATTTT. Protein sequence: CASSPNRGLQQPQHF.

The V call is TRBV7-2, the J call TRBJ2-3, with D possibly being TRBD1 (6 bases). CDR3 length: 16 amino acids. Trimming left V 5 bases short and J 0 bases short, with 15 bases between. The germline V gene encodes CDR1 SGHTA and CDR2 FQGNSA. This chain's CDR3 is CASSPKRTASTDTQYF. CDR3 coding DNA: TGTGCCAGCAGCCCCAAAAGGACAGCTAGCACAGATACGCAGTATTTT.

The CDR3 region has the DNA TGTGCCAGCCGGCGGGCTAGCGGGGGAGATACGCAGTATTTT. Its translation is CASRRASGGDTQYF. This rearrangement joins TRBV27 to TRBJ2-3, with 10 bases identical to TRBD2. J was trimmed by 5 bases and V by 8 bases; bases with no gene match: 7. CDR1 and CDR2 from the germline V gene are MNHEY and SMNVEV (reference sequence). The length of the CDR3 is 14 residues.